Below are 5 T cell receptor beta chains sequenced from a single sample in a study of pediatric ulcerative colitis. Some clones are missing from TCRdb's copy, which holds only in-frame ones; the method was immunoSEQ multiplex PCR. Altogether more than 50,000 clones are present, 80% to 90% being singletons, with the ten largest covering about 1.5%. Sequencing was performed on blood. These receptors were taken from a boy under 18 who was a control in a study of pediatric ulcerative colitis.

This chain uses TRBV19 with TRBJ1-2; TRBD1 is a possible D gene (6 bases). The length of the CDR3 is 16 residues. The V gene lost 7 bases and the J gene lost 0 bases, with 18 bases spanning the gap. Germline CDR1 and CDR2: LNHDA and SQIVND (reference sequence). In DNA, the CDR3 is TGTGCCAGTACGCAATCCGGGACACTCGCTAACTATGGCTACACCTTC. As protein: CASTQSGTLANYGYTF.

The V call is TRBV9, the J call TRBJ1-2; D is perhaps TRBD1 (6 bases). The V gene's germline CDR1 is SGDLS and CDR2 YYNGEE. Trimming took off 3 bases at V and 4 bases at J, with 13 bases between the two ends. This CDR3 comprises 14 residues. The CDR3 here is CASSGWRGAYGYTF. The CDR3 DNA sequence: TGTGCCAGCAGCGGTTGGCGGGGGGCCTATGGCTACACCTTC.

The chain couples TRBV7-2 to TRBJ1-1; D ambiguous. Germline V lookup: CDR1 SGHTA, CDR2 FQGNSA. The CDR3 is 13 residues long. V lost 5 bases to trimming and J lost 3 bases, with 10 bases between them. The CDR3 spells CASSVQWDTEAFF. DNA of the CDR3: TGTGCCAGCAGCGTACAATGGGACACTGAAGCTTTCTTT.

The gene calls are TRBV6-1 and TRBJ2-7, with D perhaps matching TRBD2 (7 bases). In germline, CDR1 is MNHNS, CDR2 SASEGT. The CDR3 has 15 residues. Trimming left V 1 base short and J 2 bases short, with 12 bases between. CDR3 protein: CASSEGRGRTYEQYF. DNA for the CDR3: TGTGCCAGCAGTGAAGGGCGGGGGCGAACCTACGAGCAGTACTTC.

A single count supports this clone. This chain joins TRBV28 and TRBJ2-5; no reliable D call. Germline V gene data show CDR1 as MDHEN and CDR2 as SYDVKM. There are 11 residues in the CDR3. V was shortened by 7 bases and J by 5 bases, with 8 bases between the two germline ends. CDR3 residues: CASIRKETQYF. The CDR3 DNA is TGTGCCAGCATCAGGAAGGAGACCCAGTACTTC. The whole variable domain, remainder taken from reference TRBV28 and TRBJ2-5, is DVKVTQSSRYLVKRTGEKVFLECVQDMDHENMFWYRQDPGLGLRLIYFSYDVKMKEKGDIPEGYSVSREKKERFSLILESASTNQTSMYLCASIRKETQYFGPGTRLLVL.